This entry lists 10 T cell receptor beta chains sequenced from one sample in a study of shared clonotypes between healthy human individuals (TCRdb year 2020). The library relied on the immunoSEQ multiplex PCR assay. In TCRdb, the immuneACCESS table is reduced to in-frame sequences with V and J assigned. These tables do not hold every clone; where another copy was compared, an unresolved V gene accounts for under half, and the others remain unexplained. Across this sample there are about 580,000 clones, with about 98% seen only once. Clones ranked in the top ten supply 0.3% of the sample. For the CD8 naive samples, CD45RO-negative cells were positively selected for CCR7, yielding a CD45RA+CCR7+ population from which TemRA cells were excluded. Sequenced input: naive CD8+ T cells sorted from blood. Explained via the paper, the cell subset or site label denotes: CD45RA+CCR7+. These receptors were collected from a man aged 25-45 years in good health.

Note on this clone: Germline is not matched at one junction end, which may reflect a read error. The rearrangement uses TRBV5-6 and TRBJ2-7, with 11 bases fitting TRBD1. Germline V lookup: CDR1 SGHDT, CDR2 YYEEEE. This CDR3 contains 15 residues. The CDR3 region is CASSTPGGQGVEQYF. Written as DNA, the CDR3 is TGCGCCAGCAGCACCCCTGGGGGACAGGGGGTCGAGCAGTACTTC.

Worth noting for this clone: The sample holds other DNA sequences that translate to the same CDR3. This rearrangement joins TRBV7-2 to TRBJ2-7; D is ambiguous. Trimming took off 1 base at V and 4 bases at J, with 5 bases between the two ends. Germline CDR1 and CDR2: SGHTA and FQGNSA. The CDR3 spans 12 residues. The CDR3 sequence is CASSLVGYEQYF. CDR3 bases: TGTGCCAGCAGCTTAGTCGGATACGAGCAGTACTTC.

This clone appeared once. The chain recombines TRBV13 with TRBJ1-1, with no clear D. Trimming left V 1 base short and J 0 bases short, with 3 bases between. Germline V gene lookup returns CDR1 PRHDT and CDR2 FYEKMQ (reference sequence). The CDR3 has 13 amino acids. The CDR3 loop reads CASSLEVNTEAFF. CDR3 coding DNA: TGTGCCAGCAGCTTAGAGGTGAACACTGAAGCTTTCTTT.

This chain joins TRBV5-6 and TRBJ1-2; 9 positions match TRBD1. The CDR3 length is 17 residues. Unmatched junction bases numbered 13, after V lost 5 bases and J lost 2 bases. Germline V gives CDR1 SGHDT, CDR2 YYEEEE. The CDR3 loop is CASRSGQGSWGNYGYTF. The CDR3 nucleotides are TGTGCCAGCAGATCCGGACAGGGGTCATGGGGCAACTATGGCTACACCTTC. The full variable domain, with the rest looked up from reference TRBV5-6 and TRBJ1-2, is DAGVTQSPTHLIKTRGQQVTLRCSPKSGHDTVSWYQQALGQGPQFIFQYYEEEERQRGNFPDRFSGHQFPNYSSELNVNALLLGDSALYLCASRSGQGSWGNYGYTFGSGTRLTVV.

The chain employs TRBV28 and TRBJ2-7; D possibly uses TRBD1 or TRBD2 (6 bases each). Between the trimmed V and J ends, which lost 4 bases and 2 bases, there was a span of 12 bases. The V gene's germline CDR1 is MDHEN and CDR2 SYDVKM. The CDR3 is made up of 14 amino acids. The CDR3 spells CASSWGANAYEQYF. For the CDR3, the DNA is TGTGCCAGCAGTTGGGGGGCGAACGCCTACGAGCAGTACTTC.

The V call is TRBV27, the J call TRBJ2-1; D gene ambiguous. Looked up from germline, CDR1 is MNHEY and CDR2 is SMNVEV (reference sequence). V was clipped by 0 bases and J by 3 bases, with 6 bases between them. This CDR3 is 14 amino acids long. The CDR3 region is CASSLSLHYNEQFF. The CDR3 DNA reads TGTGCCAGCAGTTTATCATTGCACTACAATGAGCAGTTCTTC.

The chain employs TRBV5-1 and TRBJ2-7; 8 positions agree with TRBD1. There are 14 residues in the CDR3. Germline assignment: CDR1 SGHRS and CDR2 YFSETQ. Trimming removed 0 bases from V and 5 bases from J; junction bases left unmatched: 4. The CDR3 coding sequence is TGCGCCAGCAGCTTGGCACAGGGGGATAACGAGCAGTACTTC. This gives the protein CASSLAQGDNEQYF.

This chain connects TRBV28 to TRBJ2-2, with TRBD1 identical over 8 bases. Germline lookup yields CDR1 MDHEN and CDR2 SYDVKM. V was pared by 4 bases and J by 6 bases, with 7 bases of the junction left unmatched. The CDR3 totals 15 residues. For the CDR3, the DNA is TGTGCCAGCAGTTACGCAGGGGGCGTCGCCGGGGAGCTGTTTTTT. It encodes CASSYAGGVAGELFF.

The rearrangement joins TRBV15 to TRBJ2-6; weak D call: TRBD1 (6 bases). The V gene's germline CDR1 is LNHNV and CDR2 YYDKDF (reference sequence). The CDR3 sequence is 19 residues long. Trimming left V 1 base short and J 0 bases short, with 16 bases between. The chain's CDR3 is CATSRGSGASYSGANVLTF. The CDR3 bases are TGTGCCACCAGCAGAGGGTCAGGGGCTTCCTACTCTGGGGCCAACGTCCTGACTTTC. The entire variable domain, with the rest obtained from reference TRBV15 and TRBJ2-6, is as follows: DAMVIQNPRYQVTQFGKPVTLSCSQTLNHNVMYWYQQKSSQAPKLLFHYYDKDFNNEADTPDNFQSRRPNTSFCFLDIRSPGLGDTAMYLCATSRGSGASYSGANVLTFGAGSRLTVL.

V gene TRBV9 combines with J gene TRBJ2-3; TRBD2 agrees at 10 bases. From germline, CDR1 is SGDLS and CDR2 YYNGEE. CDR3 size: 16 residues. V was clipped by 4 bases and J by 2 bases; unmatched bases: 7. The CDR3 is CASSPWTSGITDTQYF. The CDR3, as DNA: TGTGCCAGCAGCCCCTGGACTAGCGGCATCACAGATACGCAGTATTTT.